The T cell receptor (beta chain) described here comes from a study of cytomegalovirus exposure and HLA in healthy donors. About the study: Previous work identified roughly 110 million unique TCR beta sequences from 150 million to 200 million T cells. The Caucasian-associated ancestry cluster contained roughly four fifths of the approximately 430 genotyped donors.

Per germline, CDR1 SGHDT and CDR2 YYEEEE. V dropped 4 bases and J dropped 4 bases, with 8 bases sitting between them. The length of the CDR3 is 12 residues. Use of 60 Vbeta and 13 Jbeta primers characterized the PCR. Repertoires were generated with immunoSEQ multiplex PCR, while TCRdb's copy carries only in-frame clones and drops some. Of over 150,000 clones listed, roughly 80% were seen once; the top ten hold about 4.5%. The donors, nominally healthy at sampling, likely had unrecorded immune exposures. This clonotype was sampled from a man aged 40-55 years in good health and CMV-seronegative. The rearrangement links TRBV5-6 to TRBJ1-2; D is unresolved. The sample was PBMCs. The CDR3 region is CASSLGTYGYTF. The CDR3 DNA sequence: TGTGCCAGCAGCCTTGGCACCTATGGCTACACCTTC.